This T cell receptor (beta chain) is from a study of shared clonotypes between healthy human individuals. General study results and limits: Few donors limited the genetic and exposure-history diversity represented. Deeper or shallower sequencing was expected to change how clonotypes are shared among donors.

As concerns this clone: What it recognizes is unknown.

TCRdb's table, derived via immunoSEQ multiplex PCR, lists solely in-frame clones and lacks some. The sample lists about 2.4 million clones, around 90% occurring once. The length of the CDR3 is 16 residues. The trim removed 4 bases at V and 4 bases at J, leaving 11 bases unmatched. Germline V gene sequence: CDR1 WNHNN, CDR2 SYGVQD (reference sequence). The donors, healthy adults who were HIV-negative, had experienced no recent acute infections or vaccinations. The sequencing input was naive CD4+ T cells sorted from blood. The subset is: CD45RA+ positively selected. V gene TRBV10-1 combines with J gene TRBJ2-7; 9 nucleotides match TRBD1. This clonotype was obtained from a man aged 18 to 29 in good health. The CDR3 is CASSGSKDRGSYEQYF. DNA for the CDR3: TGCGCCAGCAGTGGGTCGAAGGACAGGGGAAGTTACGAGCAGTACTTC.